This T cell receptor (beta chain) was recorded in a study of cytotoxic CD8 clonotypes in ibrutinib-treated CLL. Broader study findings: Clonality went up at ibrutinib response and then declined back toward baseline at progression. Public clonotypes proved infrequent, and on treatment they shrank or remained steady.

Comments on this clone: Antigen: not known.

V lost 2 bases and J 0 bases, leaving 6 bases between the germline ends. Germline-derived CDR1 and CDR2 are SGDLS and YYNGEE. The CDR3 has 13 residues. TCRdb's copy holds only in-frame clones and misses some; the assay was immunoSEQ multiplex PCR. The data show 90,000 to 100,000 clones, with 78% seen just once and around 30% held by the top ten. The sequence was obtained from a human donor with chronic lymphocytic leukemia. The rearrangement joins TRBV9 to TRBJ2-7; D perhaps matches TRBD1 (6 bases). The input for sequencing was PBMCs, taken after 12 months of ibrutinib treatment. The DNA for the CDR3 is TGTGCCAGCAGCGTGGACAGCTCCTACGAGCAGTACTTC. Translation: CASSVDSSYEQYF.